This record looks at one T cell receptor beta chain sequence and its context. The data are from a study of blood T cell repertoires in COVID-19. The J segment lost 8 bases and the V segment lost 4 bases, leaving 12 bases of the junction unmatched. The CDR3 extends over 15 amino acids. CDR1 and CDR2 (germline): MNHEY, SMNVEV (reference sequence). The repertoire was sequenced with immunoSEQ multiplex PCR; TCRdb's copy has only in-frame clones and lacks some. Here the sample spans approximately 220,000 clones, around 85% being singletons. The sample consisted of PBMCs or T cells enriched from blood (not recorded which). The chain employs TRBV27 and TRBJ1-2, with TRBD1 matching 8 bases. The TCR sequence derives from a middle-aged man who had recovered from COVID-19. Here the CDR3 DNA reads TGTGCCAGCAGTTCCCTGACAGGGGCCCGGGGCGGCTACACCTTC. It translates to CASSSLTGARGGYTF.